Many counts were recorded for the clone carrying this T cell receptor beta chain. This specimen comes from a study of T-cell memory formation after mild COVID-19. About the research overall: Clustering of TCRs was largely donor specific.

TCRdb used MiXCR to reprocess the 5' RACE reads, holding one entry per CDR3 protein. The sample has under 35,000 distinct CDR3 sequences, around 7.2% seen once. Germline lookup yields CDR1 SGHTA and CDR2 FQGTGA. The ends were cut back, 11 bases at V and 6 bases at J, with 20 bases in the middle. The CDR3 is made up of 14 amino acids. V is TRBV7-3 and J is TRBJ2-1; tentative D call: TRBD2 (5 bases). The TCR comes from an adult woman who had mild COVID-19 (a few samples of this study predate the infection). Cell type and time point are not known. Sequencing was carried out using PBMCs or a T cell subset sorted from them (not recorded which). The CDR3 loop is CACYKSGGGNEQFF. The CDR3 bases are TGTGCCTGCTATAAGAGCGGTGGCGGCAATGAGCAGTTCTTC.